A single sample is the source of the 30 T cell receptor beta chains below, sequenced in a study of cytomegalovirus exposure and HLA in healthy donors. Primers: 60 Vbeta forward and 13 Jbeta reverse. Measured with immunoSEQ multiplex PCR; TCRdb has only the in-frame clones, and not every one. The table records more than 85,000 clones, about 79% of them present only once. Sequenced material: PBMCs. Receptors originate from a female donor in good health and CMV-seropositive.

CDR3 sequence (DNA): TGTGCCTGGAGTGTACTGGGACAGGGGGCTGGCGAGCAGTACTTC. Translated: CAWSVLGQGAGEQYF. This chain joins TRBV30 and TRBJ2-7; 12 bases map to TRBD1. J was trimmed by 6 bases and V by 0 bases; bases with no gene match: 6. Germline V lookup: CDR1 GTSNPN, CDR2 SVGIG (reference sequence). The CDR3 length is 15 residues. The full variable domain, in which reference TRBV30 and TRBJ2-7 provide the parts outside the CDR3, is SQTIHQWPATLVQPVGSPLSLECTVEGTSNPNLYWYRQAAGRGLQLLFYSVGIGQISSEVPQNLSASRPQDRQFILSSKKLLLSDSGFYLCAWSVLGQGAGEQYFGPGTRLTVT.

This clone was seen a handful of times. The V call is TRBV2, the J call TRBJ1-5; 7 nucleotides agree with TRBD1. Germline V gives CDR1 SNHLY, CDR2 FYNNEI. V gave up 5 bases and J gave up 3 bases; unmatched junction bases: 7. There are 15 residues in the CDR3. CDR3 region: CASSLGDRNNQPQHF. In DNA form, the CDR3 reads TGTGCCAGCAGTCTGGGGGACAGAAACAATCAGCCCCAGCATTTT.

The CDR3 protein is CASVRGSSYEQYF. The CDR3 nucleotides are TGTGCCAGTGTTCGTGGGAGCTCCTACGAGCAGTACTTC. The V and J genes are TRBV6-6 and TRBJ2-7, with D possibly matching TRBD2 (5 bases). Per germline, CDR1 MNHNY and CDR2 SVGAGI (reference sequence). With 9 bases removed from V and 0 bases from J, the gap between germline ends came to 12 bases. This CDR3 contains 13 residues.

This clone occurred once. The rearrangement joins TRBV7-2 to TRBJ2-1, with 8 bases that match TRBD1. The CDR3 is 15 amino acids. The J segment lost 3 bases and the V segment lost 5 bases, leaving 6 bases of the junction unmatched. From germline, CDR1 is SGHTA and CDR2 FQGNSA. The CDR3 loop reads CASSADRGLYNEQFF. DNA for the CDR3: TGTGCCAGCAGCGCCGACAGGGGACTCTACAATGAGCAGTTCTTC.

The gene calls are TRBV11-3 and TRBJ2-1; 7 bases fit TRBD2. CDR1 and CDR2 from the germline V gene are SGHNT and YENEEA. V shed 6 bases, J shed 3 bases, and the junction held 8 bases outside the gene matches. The CDR3 extends over 15 amino acids. In DNA, the CDR3 is TGTGCCAGCAGTTTGGGGGGGAGGGGCTACAATGAGCAGTTCTTC. Its protein is CASSLGGRGYNEQFF.

This chain uses TRBV5-8 with TRBJ2-5; 9 bases line up with TRBD1. Unmatched junction bases numbered 13, after V lost 2 bases and J lost 5 bases. Germline V gene lookup returns CDR1 SGHTS and CDR2 YDEGEE. The CDR3 is made up of 17 amino acids. In DNA form, the CDR3 reads TGTGCCAGCAGCTTTACCGGGAACAGGGGGCCTAAGGAGACCCAGTACTTC. Protein sequence: CASSFTGNRGPKETQYF.

This chain joins TRBV13 and TRBJ2-7; possibly TRBD2 for D (6 bases). The CDR3 is 17 amino acids. Germline assignment: CDR1 PRHDT and CDR2 FYEKMQ (reference sequence). V lost 3 bases and J 1 base, leaving 19 bases between the germline ends. The CDR3 DNA is TGTGCCAGCAGCTTCCAAGCGTTAGGAGGGCCTTCCTACGAGCAGTACTTC. Translating it yields CASSFQALGGPSYEQYF.

This chain links TRBV6-6 with TRBJ1-2; no reliable D call. Trimming left V 2 bases short and J 4 bases short, with 8 bases between. Germline loops: CDR1 MNHNY, CDR2 SVGAGI (reference sequence). The CDR3 is made up of 13 amino acids. The CDR3 reads CASSYNSLYGYTF. Here the CDR3 DNA reads TGTGCCAGCAGTTACAACAGCCTCTATGGCTACACCTTC.

The chain joins TRBV9 to TRBJ2-3, with D maybe TRBD1 (5 bases). The CDR3 sequence is 13 residues long. Germline V CDR1 and CDR2: SGDLS, YYNGEE. The germline V and J ends were trimmed by 5 bases and 0 bases, with 7 bases remaining between them. The CDR3 sequence: CASRDISTDTQYF. In nucleotides, the CDR3 is TGTGCCAGCAGGGACATTAGCACAGATACGCAGTATTTT.

For the CDR3, the DNA is TGTGCCAGCAGTGAAACCGGGGGGGGAACAGATACGCAGTATTTT. Protein: CASSETGGGTDTQYF. J is TRBJ2-3 and V is TRBV2, with 8 bases identical to TRBD2. The CDR3 consists of 15 residues. From germline, CDR1 is SNHLY and CDR2 FYNNEI. V lost 2 bases to trimming and J lost 3 bases; unmatched junction nucleotides: 4.

The chain combines TRBV5-5 with TRBJ1-1, with TRBD1 matching over 7 bases. Trimming removed 6 bases from V and 4 bases from J; junction bases left unmatched: 12. This CDR3 comprises 15 residues. Looked up from germline, CDR1 is SGHKS and CDR2 is YYEKEE (reference sequence). CDR3 coding DNA: TGTGCCAGCACCCTAAACCAGGGGGTCGGCACTGAAGCTTTCTTT. This translates into CASTLNQGVGTEAFF. Variable domain in full (rest from reference TRBV5-5 and TRBJ1-1): DAGVTQSPTHLIKTRGQQVTLRCSPISGHKSVSWYQQVLGQGPQFIFQYYEKEERGRGNFPDRFSARQFPNYSSELNVNALLLGDSALYLCASTLNQGVGTEAFFGQGTRLTVV.

V is TRBV19 and J is TRBJ1-1; 9 bases align to TRBD1. The CDR3 length is 14 residues. J gave up 5 bases and V 3 bases, and 4 bases lay outside the gene matches. Looked up from germline, CDR1 is LNHDA and CDR2 is SQIVND (reference sequence). CDR3 in amino acids: CASSIRTGVTEAFF. CDR3 sequence (DNA): TGTGCCAGTAGTATTAGGACAGGGGTTACTGAAGCTTTCTTT. Supplemented by reference TRBV19 and TRBJ1-1, the full variable domain reads DGGITQSPKYLFRKEGQNVTLSCEQNLNHDAMYWYRQDPGQGLRLIYYSQIVNDFQKGDIAEGYSVSREKKESFPLTVTSAQKNPTAFYLCASSIRTGVTEAFFGQGTRLTVV.

This chain links TRBV9 with TRBJ1-3; D ambiguous. The CDR3 length is 16 residues. Trimming pared 0 bases from V and 0 bases from J, leaving 10 bases between. CDR1 and CDR2 (germline): SGDLS, YYNGEE. The CDR3 DNA reads as TGTGCCAGCAGCGTAGGGGGAGGTACCTCTGGAAACACCATATATTTT. Its protein is CASSVGGGTSGNTIYF. Looking up the rest from reference TRBV9 and TRBJ1-3 gives the full variable domain: DSGVTQTPKHLITATGQRVTLRCSPRSGDLSVYWYQQSLDQGLQFLIQYYNGEERAKGNILERFSAQQFPDLHSELNLSSLELGDSALYFCASSVGGGTSGNTIYFGEGSWLTVV.

The chain couples TRBV4-3 to TRBJ1-1; perhaps TRBD1 as D (5 bases). V lost 1 base to trimming and J lost 7 bases, with 7 bases between them. This CDR3 is built from 12 residues. In germline, CDR1 is LGHNA, CDR2 YSLEER. CDR3 region: CASSQAGGEAFF. In DNA, the CDR3 is TGCGCCAGCAGCCAAGCGGGGGGTGAAGCTTTCTTT.

This chain joins TRBV21-1 and TRBJ2-3; the D segment call TRBD2 is taken from the table without a DNA check. TRBV21-1 is given as a pseudogene. The length of the CDR3 is 16 residues. The CDR3 sequence: CASSNARTSEVGSQYF. CDR3 DNA sequence: TGTGCCAGCAGCAATGCCCGTACTAGCGAGGTTGGCTCGCAGTATTTT.

This clone came up once. The J gene is TRBJ1-2, the V gene TRBV5-1, with D perhaps TRBD1 (6 bases). Germline V CDR1 and CDR2: SGHRS, YFSETQ. This CDR3 spans 13 amino acids. The V end was cut by 6 bases, the J end by 3 bases, with 12 bases between. The DNA of the CDR3 is TGCGCCAGCAACATGGACAGTGACTATGGCTACACCTTC. Its protein product is CASNMDSDYGYTF.

This chain joins TRBV29-1 and TRBJ2-1; 7 nucleotides line up with TRBD1. With 4 bases clipped from V and 10 bases from J, the junction kept 7 bases outside the gene matches. CDR1 and CDR2 from the germline V gene are SQVTM and ANQGSEA. This CDR3 has 12 residues. This chain's CDR3 is CSVGTQGGEQFF. The DNA of the CDR3 is TGCAGCGTTGGGACTCAAGGGGGCGAGCAGTTCTTC.

This chain connects TRBV11-2 to TRBJ2-5, with TRBD1 as a possible D gene (6 bases). Trimming took 5 bases from V and 1 from J, leaving 14 bases between them. The CDR3 consists of 15 residues. CDR1 SGHAT and CDR2 FQNNGV come from the germline V gene. The chain's CDR3 is CASSRRTATQETQYF. The CDR3, as DNA: TGTGCCAGCAGCCGTCGGACAGCGACCCAAGAGACCCAGTACTTC.

A remark on this clone: Other DNA variants within this sample encode the same CDR3. This chain connects TRBV10-2 to TRBJ2-7; possible D gene TRBD2, 6 bases. With 5 bases removed from V and 2 bases from J, the gap between germline ends came to 13 bases. In germline, CDR1 is WSHSY, CDR2 SAAADI. The CDR3 totals 14 residues. In nucleotides, the CDR3 is TGCGCCAGCAGTACCGGGACTGGGGCCTACGAGCAGTACTTC. It codes for CASSTGTGAYEQYF.

The chain uses TRBV18 and TRBJ2-1; 9 positions agree with TRBD2. Germline CDR1 reads KGHSH; CDR2 reads LQKENI. V shed 3 bases and J 6 bases; nucleotides not matched to a gene: 3. CDR3 size: 14 residues. The CDR3 DNA follows: TGTGCCAGCTCACCCCTAGCGGGAATCAATGAGCAGTTCTTC. It translates to CASSPLAGINEQFF.

The chain joins TRBV13 to TRBJ2-7, with TRBD2 identical over 11 bases. The ends lost 0 bases at V and 4 bases at J; junction bases unmatched: 2. Germline-derived CDR1 and CDR2 are PRHDT and FYEKMQ (reference sequence). The CDR3 length is 15 residues. For the CDR3, the DNA is TGTGCCAGCAGCTTAGGGACTAGCGGGATTTACGAGCAGTACTTC. It codes for CASSLGTSGIYEQYF.

This sequence joins TRBV19 and TRBJ1-1; maybe TRBD1 (6 bases). The CDR3 covers 11 residues. Germline CDR1 LNHDA, CDR2 SQIVND (reference sequence). Trimming cost V 7 bases and J 5 bases, with 8 bases left between them. CDR3 protein: CASKGGTEAFF. The DNA for the CDR3 is TGTGCCAGTAAGGGGGGGACTGAAGCTTTCTTT.

The chain links TRBV6-1 to TRBJ1-5; D uncertain. V shed 7 bases and J shed 7 bases, with 14 bases lying between them. CDR1 is MNHNS, CDR2 SASEGT, per germline. This CDR3 region has 13 residues. The CDR3 sequence: CASKGVGIQPQHF. The CDR3 region has the DNA TGTGCCAGCAAGGGAGTTGGGATCCAGCCCCAGCATTTT.

The J gene is TRBJ2-4, the V gene TRBV15; 7 bases fit TRBD1. This CDR3 region has 16 residues. The ends lost 3 bases at V and 1 base at J; junction bases unmatched: 6. The germline V gene encodes CDR1 LNHNV and CDR2 YYDKDF (reference sequence). The CDR3 DNA follows: TGTGCCACCAGCAGCGACAGGGCATGGGCCAAAAACATTCAGTACTTC. It is translated as CATSSDRAWAKNIQYF.

The rearrangement links TRBV11-3 to TRBJ2-1; TRBD2 agrees at 15 bases. V gave up 4 bases and J gave up 0 bases; unmatched junction bases: 4. Germline CDR1 and CDR2: SGHNT and YENEEA. This CDR3 has 18 residues. In nucleotides, the CDR3 is TGTGCCAGCAGCTCCGGGACTAGCGGGGGGAGCTCCTACAATGAGCAGTTCTTC. This encodes CASSSGTSGGSSYNEQFF.

CDR3 amino acids: CASSPPDLAGEETQYF. CDR3 DNA sequence: TGTGCCAGCTCACCACCCGACCTAGCGGGAGAGGAGACCCAGTACTTC. This chain connects TRBV18 to TRBJ2-5; 10 positions agree with TRBD2. V was clipped by 0 bases and J by 5 bases; unmatched bases: 6. The length of the CDR3 is 16 residues. The germline CDR1 and CDR2 sequences are KGHSH and LQKENI. The whole variable domain, remainder taken from reference TRBV18 and TRBJ2-5, is NAGVMQNPRHLVRRRGQEARLRCSPMKGHSHVYWYRQLPEEGLKFMVYLQKENIIDESGMPKERFSAEFPKEGPSILRIQQVVRGDSAAYFCASSPPDLAGEETQYFGPGTRLLVL.

This clone was picked up one time. The chain links TRBV7-2 to TRBJ2-7; D perhaps matches TRBD1 (6 bases). Trimming cost V 5 bases and J 6 bases, with 14 bases left between them. The germline V gene encodes CDR1 SGHTA and CDR2 FQGNSA. CDR3 size: 13 residues. CDR3 in DNA: TGTGCCAGCAGCCCAGTACAGGGAACCGAGCAGTACTTC. This encodes CASSPVQGTEQYF.

This rearrangement joins TRBV19 to TRBJ2-2; D unclear. The germline V and J ends were trimmed by 0 bases and 10 bases, with 9 bases remaining between them. CDR3 length equals 13 residues. Germline V gives CDR1 LNHDA, CDR2 SQIVND (reference sequence). Here the CDR3 DNA reads TGTGCCAGTAGTATAGATCCCCCCGTGGAGCTGTTTTTT. This sequence encodes CASSIDPPVELFF.

The chain has TRBV30 and TRBJ2-7; D might be TRBD1 (6 bases). The CDR3 sequence is 12 residues long. The germline CDR1 and CDR2 sequences are GTSNPN and SVGIG (reference sequence). Trimming pared 2 bases from V and 3 bases from J, leaving 8 bases between. CDR3 nucleotides: TGTGCCTGGAGTCCGGACAGCTACGAGCAGTACTTC. Its protein is CAWSPDSYEQYF.

This clone was counted once. The chain is built from TRBV27 and TRBJ1-4; a weak D match, TRBD1 (5 bases). Germline CDR1 reads MNHEY; CDR2 reads SMNVEV (reference sequence). The ends were cut back, 0 bases at V and 0 bases at J, with 8 bases in the middle. This CDR3 is 16 amino acids long. CDR3 in amino acids: CASSLSGGATNEKLFF. CDR3 DNA: TGTGCCAGCAGTTTATCGGGGGGGGCAACTAATGAAAAACTGTTTTTT. The variable domain in full, completed from reference TRBV27 and TRBJ1-4, reads EAQVTQNPRYLITVTGKKLTVTCSQNMNHEYMSWYRQDPGLGLRQIYYSMNVEVTDKGDVPEGYKVSRKEKRNFPLILESPSPNQTSLYFCASSLSGGATNEKLFFGSGTQLSVL.